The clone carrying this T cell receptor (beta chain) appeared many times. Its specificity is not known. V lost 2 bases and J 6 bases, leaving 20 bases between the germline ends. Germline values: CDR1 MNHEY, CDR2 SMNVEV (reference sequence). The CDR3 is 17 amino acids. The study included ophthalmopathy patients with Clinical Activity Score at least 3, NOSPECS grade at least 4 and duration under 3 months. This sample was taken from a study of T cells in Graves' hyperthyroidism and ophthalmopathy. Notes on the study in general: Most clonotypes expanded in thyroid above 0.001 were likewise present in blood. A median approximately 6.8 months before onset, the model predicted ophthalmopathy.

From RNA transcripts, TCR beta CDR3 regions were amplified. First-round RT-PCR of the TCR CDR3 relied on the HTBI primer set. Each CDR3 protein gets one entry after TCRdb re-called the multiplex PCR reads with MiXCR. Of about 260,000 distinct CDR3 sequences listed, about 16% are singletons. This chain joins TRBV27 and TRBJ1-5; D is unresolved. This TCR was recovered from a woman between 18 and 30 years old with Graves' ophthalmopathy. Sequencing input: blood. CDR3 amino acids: CASSLVGSWRSGQPQHF. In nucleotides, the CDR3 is TGTGCCAGCAGTTTAGTGGGCAGCTGGCGTTCGGGTCAGCCCCAGCATTTT.